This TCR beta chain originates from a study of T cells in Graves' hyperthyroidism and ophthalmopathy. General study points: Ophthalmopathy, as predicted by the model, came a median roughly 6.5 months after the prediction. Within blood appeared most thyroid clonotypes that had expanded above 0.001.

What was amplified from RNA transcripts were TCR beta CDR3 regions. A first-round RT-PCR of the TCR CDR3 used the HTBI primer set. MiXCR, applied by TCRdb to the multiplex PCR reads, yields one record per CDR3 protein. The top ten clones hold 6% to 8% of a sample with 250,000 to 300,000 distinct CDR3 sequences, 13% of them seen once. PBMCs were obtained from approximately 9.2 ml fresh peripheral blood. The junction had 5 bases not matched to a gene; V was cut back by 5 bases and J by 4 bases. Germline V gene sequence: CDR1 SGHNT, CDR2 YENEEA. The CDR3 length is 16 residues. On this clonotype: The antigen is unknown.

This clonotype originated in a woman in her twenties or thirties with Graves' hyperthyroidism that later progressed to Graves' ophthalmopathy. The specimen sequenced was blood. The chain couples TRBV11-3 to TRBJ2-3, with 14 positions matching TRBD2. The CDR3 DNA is TGTGCCAGCAGCCATGGGACTAGCGGGAGTCCAGATACGCAGTATTTT. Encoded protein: CASSHGTSGSPDTQYF.